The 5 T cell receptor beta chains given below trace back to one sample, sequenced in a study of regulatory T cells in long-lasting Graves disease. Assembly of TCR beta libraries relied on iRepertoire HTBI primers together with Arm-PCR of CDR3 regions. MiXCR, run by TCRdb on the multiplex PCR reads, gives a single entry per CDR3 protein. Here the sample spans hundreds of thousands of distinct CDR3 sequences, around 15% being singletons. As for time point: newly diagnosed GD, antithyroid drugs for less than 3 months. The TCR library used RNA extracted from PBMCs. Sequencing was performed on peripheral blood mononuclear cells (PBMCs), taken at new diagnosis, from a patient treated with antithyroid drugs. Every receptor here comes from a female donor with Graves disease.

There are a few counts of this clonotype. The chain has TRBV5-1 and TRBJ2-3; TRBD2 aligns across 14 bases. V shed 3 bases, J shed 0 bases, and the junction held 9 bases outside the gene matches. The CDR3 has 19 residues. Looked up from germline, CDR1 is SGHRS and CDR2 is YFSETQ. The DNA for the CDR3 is TGCGCCAGCAGCTACTCTACGGGACTAGCGGGGGCTAGCACAGATACGCAGTATTTT. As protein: CASSYSTGLAGASTDTQYF.

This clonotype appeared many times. This CDR3 reads CASRHLLEIETQYF. DNA for the CDR3: TGTGCCAGCAGACACCTGCTGGAAATCGAGACCCAGTACTTC. The V call is TRBV28, the J call TRBJ2-5, with unresolved D. V dropped 6 bases and J dropped 5 bases, with 16 bases sitting between them. Per germline, CDR1 MDHEN and CDR2 SYDVKM. The CDR3 spans 14 residues.

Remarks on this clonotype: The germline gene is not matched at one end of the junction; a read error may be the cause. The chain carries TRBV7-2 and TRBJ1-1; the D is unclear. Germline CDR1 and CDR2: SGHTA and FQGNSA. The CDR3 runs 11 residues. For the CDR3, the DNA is TGTGCCAGCAGCCGAAACATTGAAGCTTTCTTT. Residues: CASSRNIEAFF.

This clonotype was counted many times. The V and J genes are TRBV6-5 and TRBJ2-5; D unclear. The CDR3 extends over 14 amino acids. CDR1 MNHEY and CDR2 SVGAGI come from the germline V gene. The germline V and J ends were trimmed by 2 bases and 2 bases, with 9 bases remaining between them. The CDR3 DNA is TGTGCCAGCAGTTACGGGTCAGCTCAAGAGACCCAGTACTTC. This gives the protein CASSYGSAQETQYF.

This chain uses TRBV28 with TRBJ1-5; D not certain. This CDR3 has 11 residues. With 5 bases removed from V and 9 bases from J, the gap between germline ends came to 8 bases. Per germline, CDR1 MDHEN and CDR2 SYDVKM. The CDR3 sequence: CASSQSSPQHF. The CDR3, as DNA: TGTGCCAGCAGTCAAAGTTCGCCCCAGCATTTT.